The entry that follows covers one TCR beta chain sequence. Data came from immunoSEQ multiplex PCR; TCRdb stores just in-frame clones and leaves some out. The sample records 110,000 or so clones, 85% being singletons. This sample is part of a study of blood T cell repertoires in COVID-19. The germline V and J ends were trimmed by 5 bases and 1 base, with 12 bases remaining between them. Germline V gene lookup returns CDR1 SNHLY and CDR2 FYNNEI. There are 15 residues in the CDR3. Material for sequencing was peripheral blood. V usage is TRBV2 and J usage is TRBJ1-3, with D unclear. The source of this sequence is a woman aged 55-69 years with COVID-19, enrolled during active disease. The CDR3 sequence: CASSSEGVSGNTIYF. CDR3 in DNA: TGTGCCAGCAGTTCCGAGGGTGTTTCTGGAAACACCATATATTTT.